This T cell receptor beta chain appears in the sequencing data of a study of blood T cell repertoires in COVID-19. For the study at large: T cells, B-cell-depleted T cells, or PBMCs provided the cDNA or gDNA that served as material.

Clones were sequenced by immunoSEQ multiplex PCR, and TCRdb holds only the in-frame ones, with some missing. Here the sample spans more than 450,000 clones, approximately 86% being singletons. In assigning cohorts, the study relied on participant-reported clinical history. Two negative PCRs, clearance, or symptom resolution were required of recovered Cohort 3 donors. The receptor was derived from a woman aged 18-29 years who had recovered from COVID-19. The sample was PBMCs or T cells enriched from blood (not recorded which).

The CDR3 loop is CASSEAAGDGYTF. The CDR3 DNA is TGTGCCAGCAGTGAAGCGGCAGGGGATGGCTACACCTTC. The gene calls are TRBV2 and TRBJ1-2, with D maybe TRBD1 (6 bases). Trimming took off 0 bases at V and 6 bases at J, with 8 bases between the two ends. The CDR3 length is 13 residues. Germline-derived CDR1 and CDR2 are SNHLY and FYNNEI.